These 25 T cell receptor beta chains came from one sample sequenced in a study of T cells in Graves' hyperthyroidism and ophthalmopathy. RNA transcripts yielded amplified TCR beta CDR3 regions. Carried out on the TCR CDR3, a first-round RT-PCR used the HTBI primer set. TCRdb reprocessed the multiplex PCR reads via MiXCR and lists one record per CDR3 protein. This table holds about 26,000 distinct CDR3 sequences, under 55% found once. Source material: blood. The source is a woman in her twenties or thirties with Graves' hyperthyroidism.

Concerning this clonotype: This may arise from a read error, as a much more abundant clone is one base away. This chain connects TRBV7-8 to TRBJ2-1, with 7 bases matching TRBD2. Germline loops: CDR1 SGHVS, CDR2 FQNEAQ. Unmatched junction bases numbered 7, after V lost 7 bases and J lost 10 bases. CDR3 size: 12 residues. The DNA for the CDR3 is TGTGCCAGCACGATGGGACTACACGAGCAGTTCTTC. Residues: CASTMGLHEQFF.

About this clonotype itself: Sequence at one end of the junction differs from germline and may be a read error. The chain couples TRBV30 to TRBJ1-1, with unresolved D. CDR1 and CDR2 (germline): GTSNPN, SVGIG (reference sequence). This CDR3 region has 11 residues. This CDR3 reads CAWVVNTEAVF. CDR3 in DNA: TGCGCCTGGGTAGTGAACACTGAAGCTGTCTTT.

In this sample, this clonotype turned up many times. CDR3 region: CSARDVFGASGRALILNEQFF. The CDR3 DNA sequence: TGCAGTGCTAGAGATGTATTCGGGGCTAGCGGGAGGGCCCTTATCTTGAATGAGCAGTTCTTC. This chain connects TRBV20-1 to TRBJ2-1; 12 positions agree with TRBD2. Germline values: CDR1 DFQATT, CDR2 SNEGSKA (reference sequence). V was clipped by 0 bases and J by 7 bases; unmatched bases: 22. This CDR3 is 21 amino acids long.

Judged by abundance, this clonotype is medium-sized. The J gene is TRBJ1-2, the V gene TRBV7-9, with no clear D. Germline V gene data show CDR1 as SEHNR and CDR2 as FQNEAQ (reference sequence). The CDR3 length is 13 residues. The ends were cut back, 5 bases at V and 1 base at J, with 8 bases in the middle. CDR3 region: CASSATGNYGYTF. The CDR3, as DNA: TGTGCCAGCAGCGCGACGGGTAACTATGGCTACACCTTC.

By its share, this clonotype is medium-sized. This chain links TRBV20-1 with TRBJ2-1; D is ambiguous. Germline lookup yields CDR1 DFQATT and CDR2 SNEGSKA (reference sequence). Trimming took 6 bases from V and 13 from J, leaving 16 bases between them. The CDR3 covers 11 residues. The CDR3 nucleotides are TGCAGTGCCACTTCCGGGCTAACACAGTTCTTC. This codes for CSATSGLTQFF.

In this sample, this clonotype turned up many times. This chain links TRBV6-5 with TRBJ2-5, with 11 positions matching TRBD1. The CDR3 runs to 15 residues. After removal of 3 bases from V and 5 bases from J, the junction contained 5 bases not matched to a gene. Germline-derived CDR1 and CDR2 are MNHEY and SVGAGI. The CDR3 here is CASSYGDRGIETQYF. CDR3 nucleotides: TGTGCCAGCAGTTATGGGGACAGGGGGATTGAGACCCAGTACTTC.

Comments on this clonotype: One end of the junction fails to match germline, which may point to a read error. The gene calls are TRBV5-1 and TRBJ1-1; no reliable D call. The CDR3 runs 12 residues. Per the germline V gene, CDR1 is SGHRS and CDR2 is YFSETQ. Written as DNA, the CDR3 is TGCGCCGGCAGCTTGGAACAAGCTGAAGCTTTCTTT. Translation: CAGSLEQAEAFF.

This clonotype was observed at least ten times. V gene TRBV27 combines with J gene TRBJ2-7; TRBD1 agrees at 9 bases. Germline trimming cut 3 bases from V and 6 bases from J; bases unmatched to any gene: 3. The CDR3 is 13 amino acids. Per germline, CDR1 MNHEY and CDR2 SMNVEV (reference sequence). The CDR3 spells CASSFGTGTEQYF. The DNA of the CDR3 is TGTGCCAGCAGTTTCGGGACAGGGACCGAGCAGTACTTC.

This clonotype was seen at least ten times. The V call is TRBV19, the J call TRBJ1-4; 9 positions match TRBD1. The CDR3 has 16 residues. Losses at the gene ends were 3 bases for V and 6 bases for J; bases not matched to a gene: 8. CDR1 is LNHDA, CDR2 SQIVND, per germline (reference sequence). The CDR3 sequence is CASSIIGQGKDEKLFF. DNA of the CDR3: TGTGCCAGTAGTATTATCGGACAGGGGAAGGATGAAAAACTGTTTTTT. Variable domain in full (rest from reference TRBV19 and TRBJ1-4): DGGITQSPKYLFRKEGQNVTLSCEQNLNHDAMYWYRQDPGQGLRLIYYSQIVNDFQKGDIAEGYSVSREKKESFPLTVTSAQKNPTAFYLCASSIIGQGKDEKLFFGSGTQLSVL.

The chain employs TRBV2 and TRBJ2-7; TRBD2 agrees at 12 bases. Germline CDR1 and CDR2: SNHLY and FYNNEI. V gave up 3 bases and J gave up 0 bases; unmatched junction bases: 9. The CDR3 is 18 amino acids. The CDR3 reads CASSDGWTTSGSSYEQYF. Written as DNA, the CDR3 is TGTGCCAGCAGTGATGGATGGACGACTAGCGGGAGCTCCTACGAGCAGTACTTC.

The chain employs TRBV19 and TRBJ1-2, with D perhaps TRBD1 (6 bases). Germline V gives CDR1 LNHDA, CDR2 SQIVND (reference sequence). V was clipped by 7 bases and J by 5 bases, with 14 bases between them. The CDR3 contains 13 residues. CDR3 DNA: TGTGCCAGTATAGGGACAACAAAGTATGGCTACACCTTC. Amino acids: CASIGTTKYGYTF.

This clonotype was seen ten or more times. The V gene is TRBV18, the J gene TRBJ2-5; D ambiguous. Germline lookup yields CDR1 KGHSH and CDR2 LQKENI. This CDR3 spans 14 amino acids. Deletions cut 0 bases from V and 4 bases from J, with 9 bases between. The CDR3 protein is CASSPPSRTETQYF. The CDR3 DNA reads as TGTGCCAGCTCACCACCTAGTCGAACAGAGACCCAGTACTTC.

This chain links TRBV20-1 with TRBJ1-1, with 8 bases that match TRBD1. Germline V lookup: CDR1 DFQATT, CDR2 SNEGSKA (reference sequence). The trim removed 6 bases at V and 10 bases at J, leaving 13 bases unmatched. CDR3 length: 13 residues. CDR3 coding DNA: TGCAGTGCAATAGACGGGACAGGAGGTGTAGCTTTCTTT. It yields the protein CSAIDGTGGVAFF.

This clonotype was seen many times. A read error may explain this, as a much larger clone is one base away. The J gene is TRBJ2-1, the V gene TRBV5-1; 9 bases line up with TRBD1. This CDR3 contains 15 residues. Germline CDR1 is SGHRS and CDR2 is YFSETQ. The V gene end was trimmed by 6 bases and the J gene end by 6 bases; junction bases not matched to a gene: 10. The CDR3 nucleotides read TGCGCCAGCACATCGGACAGGGGTTCCCTCAATGAGCAGTTCTTC. Encoded protein: CASTSDRGSLNEQFF.

This clonotype was picked up many times. V is TRBV11-2 and J is TRBJ1-2, with D unresolved. This CDR3 spans 12 amino acids. V was pared by 1 base and J by 8 bases, with 8 bases between. CDR1 SGHAT and CDR2 FQNNGV come from the germline V gene. CDR3 bases: TGTGCCAGCAGCTTAGCCGCGGGGGGCTACACCTTC. This gives the protein CASSLAAGGYTF.

Points on this clonotype: A junction boundary mismatches the germline segment, possibly from a read error. The chain combines TRBV29-1 with TRBJ2-2; 7 nucleotides agree with TRBD2. CDR3 length equals 14 residues. Looked up from germline, CDR1 is SQVTM and CDR2 is ANQGSEA. The CDR3 sequence is CSVAEQFLSGEQFF. CDR3 coding DNA: TGTAGCGTTGCCGAACAGTTTCTCAGCGGGGAGCAGTTTTTT.

The chain links TRBV4-1 to TRBJ2-7; a possible D gene is TRBD1 (6 bases). V gave up 4 bases and J gave up 2 bases, with 12 bases separating them. CDR3 size: 14 residues. The germline CDR1 and CDR2 sequences are MGHRA and YSYEKL. The CDR3 spells CASSPTGLTYEQYF. As DNA, the CDR3 is TGCGCCAGCAGCCCGACAGGCCTCACCTACGAGCAGTACTTC.

This clonotype was seen at least ten times. The chain is built from TRBV7-2 and TRBJ1-2; 7 nucleotides match TRBD1. With V trimmed by 7 bases and J by 7 bases, 12 bases remained unmatched. Germline CDR1 and CDR2: SGHTA and FQGNSA. CDR3 length: 14 residues. CDR3 protein: CASTYPRGGTGYTF. The CDR3 DNA reads TGTGCCAGCACCTATCCCAGGGGGGGAACTGGCTACACCTTC.

The V gene is TRBV14, the J gene TRBJ1-1; 7 nucleotides match TRBD1. The CDR3 loop spans 14 amino acids. The germline gives CDR1 SGHDN, CDR2 FVKESK. The trim removed 3 bases at V and 0 bases at J, leaving 1 base unmatched. In nucleotides, the CDR3 is TGTGCCAGCAGCCAGGGGACAGTGAACACTGAAGCTTTCTTT. Its protein is CASSQGTVNTEAFF.

The chain carries TRBV7-3 and TRBJ2-7; TRBD2 aligns across 7 bases. The J call may be mistaken, given a closer DNA end match to TRBJ2-3. There are 16 residues in the CDR3. CDR1 is SGHTA and CDR2 is FQGTGA in the germline V gene. The CDR3 region is CASSSTTSGKLDTQYF. The CDR3 DNA reads as TGTGCCAGCAGCTCGACGACCAGCGGGAAGTTAGATACGCAGTATTTT.

This clonotype has at least ten counts. The chain carries TRBV5-4 and TRBJ2-3; 7 bases are shared with TRBD2. Germline CDR1 and CDR2: SGHNT and YYREEE (reference sequence). The J segment lost 5 bases and the V segment lost 7 bases, leaving 16 bases of the junction unmatched. The CDR3 length is 16 residues. CDR3 DNA: TGTGCCAGCGCCCAGGTAGCTAGCGGTTCGTTAGATACGCAGTATTTT. Translating gives CASAQVASGSLDTQYF.

The gene calls are TRBV10-3 and TRBJ2-7; tentative D call: TRBD1 (7 bases). The V end was cut by 8 bases, the J end by 5 bases, with 10 bases between. From germline, CDR1 is ENHRY and CDR2 SYGVKD. The CDR3 length is 11 residues. Here the CDR3 DNA reads TGTGCCATCGCGGGACAGAACGAGCAGTACTTC. This sequence encodes CAIAGQNEQYF.

By its share, this clonotype is medium-sized (0.01 to 0.1%). V is TRBV25-1 and J is TRBJ2-6; D is ambiguous. The CDR3 has 13 amino acids. Trimming pared 5 bases from V and 2 bases from J, leaving 4 bases between. From germline, CDR1 is MGHDK and CDR2 SYGVNS. In nucleotides, the CDR3 is TGTGCCAGCAGTCCGACTGGGGCCAACGTCCTGACTTTC. The encoded protein is CASSPTGANVLTF.

This clonotype was picked up many times. The chain is built from TRBV11-2 and TRBJ1-1; D unclear. Germline-derived CDR1 and CDR2 are SGHAT and FQNNGV. Trimming shortened V by 3 bases and J by 2 bases, and 10 bases separated the two germline ends. This CDR3 spans 14 amino acids. Here the CDR3 DNA reads TGTGCCAGCAGCTTCTATCTAGCCAACACTGAAGCTTTCTTT. This translates into CASSFYLANTEAFF. Using reference TRBV11-2 and TRBJ1-1 for the parts outside the CDR3, the full variable domain is EAGVAQSPRYKIIEKRQSVAFWCNPISGHATLYWYQQILGQGPKLLIQFQNNGVVDDSQLPKDRFSAERLKGVDSTLKIQPAKLEDSAVYLCASSFYLANTEAFFGQGTRLTVV.

Concerning this clonotype: One junction end disagrees with the germline gene, perhaps due to a read error. The chain couples TRBV11-2 to TRBJ1-4; a weak D match, TRBD1 (5 bases). The CDR3 totals 14 residues. Germline assignment: CDR1 SGHAT and CDR2 FQNNGV. The CDR3 region is CVSSLVAGYEKLFF. The DNA for the CDR3 is TGTGTCAGCAGCTTAGTCGCAGGGTACGAAAAACTGTTTTTT.